This T cell receptor (beta chain) was sequenced during a study of T cells after yellow fever vaccination (dated by TCRdb to between 2018 and 2021). With respect to the entire study: The SMART-Seq v4 Ultra Low Input RNA kit was used to prepare libraries from fractions with low cell numbers. To follow T-cell clones before and after both primary and booster YFV17D yellow fever vaccination, bulk TCR alpha and beta repertoires underwent longitudinal sequencing. Two healthy male donors, one aged 18 to 30 and one aged 30 to 40 years, made up the cohort. Blood was drawn at multiple timepoints before and after primary and secondary immunization, with bulk PBMC replicates and cell subsets isolated. What the study reported, not specific to this receptor: After the booster, most of the clones that had expanded following primary vaccination were detected again (almost 98% of CD4 and more than 85% of CD8), which suggests that memory was broadly maintained. A small fraction of clonotypes showed up in both the CD4 and CD8 compartments, probably as a result of convergent recombination. The secondary T-cell response was found to be weaker but faster than the primary response, with a peak reached on day 5 rather than on day 15. The study included only two donors, which limits how far the findings can be generalized. Computational filtering was needed because FACS-sorted repertoires could contain abundant contaminating clonotypes from the bulk population.

Its CDR3 holds 17 amino acids, cysteine through phenylalanine. Left in the record is the CDR3 DNA by itself, 51 bases read in frame from the first base. V has 6 bases trimmed and J has 0 bases trimmed; junction bases matching no gene number 6. CDR1 and CDR2 were assigned from the germline V gene as MNHEY and SVGAGI. The listed sequencing device is Illumina NovaSeq 6000. TCR cDNA was synthesized by 5'RACE template switching, which introduced a universal primer site and unique molecular identifiers. Priming for cDNA synthesis came from both the TCR alpha and TCR beta constant segments. Library amplification used two PCR steps, and the second PCR step added sample barcodes and sequencing adapters. Libraries were sequenced on Illumina HiSeq 2500 (2x100 bp) or NovaSeq (2x150 bp). For the original study's pipeline: Demultiplexing of reads and collapsing into UMI consensus sequences were performed with MIGEC, and V(D)J alignment was carried out with MiXCR. Clonotypes responding to the vaccine were identified with edgeR on replicate PBMC samples, with the criteria of FDR below 0.01 and a log2 fold change above 5 up to day 15. CD4 or CD8 identity was assigned to each bulk clonotype according to whether the clonotype was present at higher abundance in the sequenced CD4 repertoire or the sequenced CD8 repertoire. TCRdb reprocessing: public reads trimmed at Q25 with fastp, clones called with MiXCR, in-frame beta chains kept. CDR3 protein sequences are deduplicated, and each keeps its most common genes and DNA. The V and J calls, along with clone size, are taken from TCRdb and not from the paper's own processing. This sample comprises hundreds of thousands of distinct CDR3 sequences, 7.5% to 9% of them detected only once. The biggest ten clones account for about 3% of the sample.

The sample's treatment or condition label is to be understood as: live attenuated yellow fever vaccine strain. A standard Ficoll-Paque protocol was used to isolate PBMCs from peripheral blood. Dynabeads CD4 and CD8 positive selection kits were used to isolate the CD4 and CD8 T-cell fractions. TriZol was used to extract RNA from bulk PBMCs, CD4 and CD8 fractions, and dextramer-positive and dextramer-negative fractions. In the case of this clonotype: What antigen it recognizes has not been identified. Within one base of it there is no much larger clone, and no base qualities were kept.

The receptor was derived from a young man who received the YFV17D yellow fever vaccine. The input for sequencing was CD4+ T cells sorted from PBMCs, taken 5 days after the yellow fever booster vaccination. Rearrangement joined TRBV6-5 to TRBJ2-2; 11 bases in between match TRBD1. At the DNA level, the sequence is TGTGCCAGCAGCCGGGACAGGGGGTCATCGAACACCGGGGAGCTGTTTTTT. It specifies CASSRDRGSSNTGELFF.